This T cell receptor (beta chain) was obtained from a study of T cells in narcolepsy. Study details: Donors had narcolepsy type 1 or type 2, or were healthy controls.

Study-wide results and limits: Blood of same and different patients, but not healthy controls, reportedly held recurring autoreactive clonotypes. Comparing one patient's CSF and blood CD4+ clonotypes highlighted HCRT- and TRIB2-specific autoreactive clonotypes.

Assay: immunoSEQ multiplex PCR; the TCRdb copy retains only in-frame clones and omits some. The data contain under 35,000 clones, approximately 80% of them singletons. Concerning this clone itself: Its antigen is not known.

Trimming stripped 2 bases from V and 0 bases from J, with 13 bases between. Germline loops: CDR1 SGHNT, CDR2 YYREEE (reference sequence). The CDR3 sequence is 16 residues long. The sample comprised memory (CD45RA-) CD4+ T cells from blood. This chain connects TRBV5-4 to TRBJ2-3; D assignment may be TRBD1 or TRBD2 (6 bases each). The clonotype originates from a human donor in good health. CDR3 DNA sequence: TGTGCCAGCAGCTTTAGTTCGGGGGCTAGCACAGATACGCAGTATTTT. This encodes CASSFSSGASTDTQYF. The full variable domain, in which reference TRBV5-4 and TRBJ2-3 provide the parts outside the CDR3, is ETGVTQSPTHLIKTRGQQVTLRCSSQSGHNTVSWYQQALGQGPQFIFQYYREEENGRGNFPPRFSGLQFPNYSSELNVNALELDDSALYLCASSFSSGASTDTQYFGPGTRLTVL.